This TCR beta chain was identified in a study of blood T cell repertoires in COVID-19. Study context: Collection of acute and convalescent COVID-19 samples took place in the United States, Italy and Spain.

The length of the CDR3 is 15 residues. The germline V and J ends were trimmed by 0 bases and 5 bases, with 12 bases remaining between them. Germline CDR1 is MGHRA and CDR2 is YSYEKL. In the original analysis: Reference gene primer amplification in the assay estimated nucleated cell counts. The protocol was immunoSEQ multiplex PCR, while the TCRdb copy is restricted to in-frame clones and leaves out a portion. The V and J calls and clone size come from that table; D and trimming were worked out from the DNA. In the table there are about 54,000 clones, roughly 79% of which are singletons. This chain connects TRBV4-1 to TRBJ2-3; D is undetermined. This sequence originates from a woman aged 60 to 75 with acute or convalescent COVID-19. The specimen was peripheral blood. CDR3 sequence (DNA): TGCGCCAGCAGCCAAGATAACGGTGCAGGAGATACGCAGTATTTT. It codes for CASSQDNGAGDTQYF.